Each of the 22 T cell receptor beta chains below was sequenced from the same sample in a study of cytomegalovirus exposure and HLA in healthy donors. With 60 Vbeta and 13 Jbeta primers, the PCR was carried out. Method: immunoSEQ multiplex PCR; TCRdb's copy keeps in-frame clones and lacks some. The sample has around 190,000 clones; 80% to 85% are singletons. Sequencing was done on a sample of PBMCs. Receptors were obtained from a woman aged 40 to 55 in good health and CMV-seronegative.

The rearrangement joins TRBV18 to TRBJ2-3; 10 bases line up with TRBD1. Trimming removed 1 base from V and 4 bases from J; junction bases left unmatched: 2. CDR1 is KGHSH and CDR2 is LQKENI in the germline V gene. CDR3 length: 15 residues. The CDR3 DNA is TGTGCCAGCTCACCACGGGACAGGGGTGCAGATACGCAGTATTTT. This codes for CASSPRDRGADTQYF.

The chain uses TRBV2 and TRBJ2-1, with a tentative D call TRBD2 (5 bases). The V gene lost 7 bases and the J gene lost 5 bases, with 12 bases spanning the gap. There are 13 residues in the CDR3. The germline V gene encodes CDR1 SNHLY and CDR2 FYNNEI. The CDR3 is CASIRMRDNEQFF. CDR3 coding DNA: TGTGCCAGCATCCGAATGCGGGACAATGAGCAGTTCTTC.

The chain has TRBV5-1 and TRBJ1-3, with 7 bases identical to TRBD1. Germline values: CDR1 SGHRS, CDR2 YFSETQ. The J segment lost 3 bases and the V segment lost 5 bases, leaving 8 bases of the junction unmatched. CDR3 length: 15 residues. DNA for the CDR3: TGCGCCAGCAGGCCCGGAGGGGGCGTTGGAAACACCATATATTTT. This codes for CASRPGGGVGNTIYF.

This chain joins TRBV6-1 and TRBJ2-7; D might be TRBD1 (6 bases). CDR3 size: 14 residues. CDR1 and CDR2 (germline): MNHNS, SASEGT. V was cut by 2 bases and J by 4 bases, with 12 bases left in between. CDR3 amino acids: CASSESGQMYEQYF. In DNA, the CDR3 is TGTGCCAGCAGTGAAAGCGGACAGATGTACGAGCAGTACTTC.

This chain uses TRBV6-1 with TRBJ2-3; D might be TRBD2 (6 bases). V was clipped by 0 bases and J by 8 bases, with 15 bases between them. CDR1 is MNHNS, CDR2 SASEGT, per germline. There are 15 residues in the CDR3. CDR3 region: CASSEARRAALTQYF. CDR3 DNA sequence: TGTGCCAGCAGTGAAGCTAGGAGGGCTGCCCTTACGCAGTATTTT.

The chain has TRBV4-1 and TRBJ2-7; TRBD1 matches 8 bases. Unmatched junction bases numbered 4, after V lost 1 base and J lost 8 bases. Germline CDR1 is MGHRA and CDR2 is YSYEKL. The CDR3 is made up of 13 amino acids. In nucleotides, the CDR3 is TGCGCCAGCAGCCAAGCGGCAGGGGGCCAGCAGTACTTC. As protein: CASSQAAGGQQYF.

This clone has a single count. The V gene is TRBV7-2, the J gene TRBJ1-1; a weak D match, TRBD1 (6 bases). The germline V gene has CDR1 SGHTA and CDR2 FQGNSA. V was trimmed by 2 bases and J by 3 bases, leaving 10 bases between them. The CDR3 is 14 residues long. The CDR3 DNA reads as TGTGCCAGCAGCTTATACAGGGAGTACACTGAAGCTTTCTTT. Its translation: CASSLYREYTEAFF.

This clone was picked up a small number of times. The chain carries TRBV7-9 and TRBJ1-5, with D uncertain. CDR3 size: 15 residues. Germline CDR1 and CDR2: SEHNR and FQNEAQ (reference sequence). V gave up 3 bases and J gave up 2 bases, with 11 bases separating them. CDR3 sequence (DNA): TGTGCCAGCAGCTTCGGAGTTACGGGCAATCAGCCCCAGCATTTT. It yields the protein CASSFGVTGNQPQHF.

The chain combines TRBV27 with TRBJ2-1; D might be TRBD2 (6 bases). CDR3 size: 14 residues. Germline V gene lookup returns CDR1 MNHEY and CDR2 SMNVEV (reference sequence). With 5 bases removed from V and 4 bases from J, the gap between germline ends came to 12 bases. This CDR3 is CASSRSGLYNEQFF. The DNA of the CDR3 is TGTGCCAGCAGTCGGTCGGGACTTTACAATGAGCAGTTCTTC.

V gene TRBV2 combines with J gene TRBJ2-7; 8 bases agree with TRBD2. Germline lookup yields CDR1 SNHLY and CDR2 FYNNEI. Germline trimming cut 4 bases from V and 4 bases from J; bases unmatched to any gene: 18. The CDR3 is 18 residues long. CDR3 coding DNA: TGTGCCAGCAGTGCGGGTCCGGGCGGGAGGTCCTTTATGTACGAGCAGTACGTC. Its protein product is CASSAGPGGRSFMYEQYV.

The CDR3 protein is CATGQGTGETQYF. The CDR3 bases are TGTGCCACGGGACAGGGGACCGGGGAGACCCAGTACTTC. The chain has TRBV19 and TRBJ2-5; 10 bases agree with TRBD1. V dropped 10 bases and J dropped 5; count of bases not matched to a gene: 7. This CDR3 has 13 amino acids. Germline CDR1 reads LNHDA; CDR2 reads SQIVND (reference sequence).

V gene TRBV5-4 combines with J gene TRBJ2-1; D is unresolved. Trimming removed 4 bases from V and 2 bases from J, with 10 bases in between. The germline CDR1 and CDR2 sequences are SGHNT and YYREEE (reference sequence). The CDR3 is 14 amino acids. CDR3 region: CASSLGSTYNEQFF. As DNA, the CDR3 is TGTGCCAGCAGCCTGGGGTCTACCTACAATGAGCAGTTCTTC. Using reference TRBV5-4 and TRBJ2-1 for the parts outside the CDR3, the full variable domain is ETGVTQSPTHLIKTRGQQVTLRCSSQSGHNTVSWYQQALGQGPQFIFQYYREEENGRGNFPPRFSGLQFPNYSSELNVNALELDDSALYLCASSLGSTYNEQFFGPGTRLTVL.

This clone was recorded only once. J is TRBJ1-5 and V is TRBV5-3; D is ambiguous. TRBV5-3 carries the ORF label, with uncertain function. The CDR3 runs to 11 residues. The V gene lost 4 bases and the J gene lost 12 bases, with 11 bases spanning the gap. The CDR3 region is CARSPASFQHF. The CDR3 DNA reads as TGTGCCAGAAGCCCCGCCAGTTTCCAGCATTTT.

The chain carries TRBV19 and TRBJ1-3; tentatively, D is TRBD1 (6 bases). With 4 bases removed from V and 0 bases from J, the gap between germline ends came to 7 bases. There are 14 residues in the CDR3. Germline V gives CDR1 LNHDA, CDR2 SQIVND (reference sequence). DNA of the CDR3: TGTGCCAGTAGTAGAGGGGGCTCTGGAAACACCATATATTTT. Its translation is CASSRGGSGNTIYF.

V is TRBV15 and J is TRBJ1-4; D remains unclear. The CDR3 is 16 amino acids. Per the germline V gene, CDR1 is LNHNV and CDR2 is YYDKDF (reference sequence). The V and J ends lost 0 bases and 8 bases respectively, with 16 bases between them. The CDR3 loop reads CATSRDLTGLGEKLFF. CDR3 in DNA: TGTGCCACCAGCAGAGATCTGACGGGGTTAGGGGAAAAACTGTTTTTT.

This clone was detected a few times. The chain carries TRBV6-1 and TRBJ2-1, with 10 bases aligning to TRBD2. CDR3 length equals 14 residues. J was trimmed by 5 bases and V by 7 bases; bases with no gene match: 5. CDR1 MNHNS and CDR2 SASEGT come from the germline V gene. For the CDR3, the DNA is TGTGCCAGCACCACCGGGACTAGCGACAATGAGCAGTTCTTC. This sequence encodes CASTTGTSDNEQFF.

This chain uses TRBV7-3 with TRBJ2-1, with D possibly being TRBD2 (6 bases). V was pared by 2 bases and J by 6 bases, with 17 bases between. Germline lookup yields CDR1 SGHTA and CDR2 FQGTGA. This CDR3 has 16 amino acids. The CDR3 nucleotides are TGTGCCAGCAGCTTAGCCATCATCTCCGGGGGCAATGAGCAGTTCTTC. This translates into CASSLAIISGGNEQFF.

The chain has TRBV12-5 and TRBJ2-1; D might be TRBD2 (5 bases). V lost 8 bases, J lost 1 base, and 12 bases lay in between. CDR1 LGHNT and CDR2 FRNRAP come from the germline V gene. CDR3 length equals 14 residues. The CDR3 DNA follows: TGTGCTAGTTCGGGGTTAAGGTCCTACAATGAGCAGTTCTTC. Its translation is CASSGLRSYNEQFF.

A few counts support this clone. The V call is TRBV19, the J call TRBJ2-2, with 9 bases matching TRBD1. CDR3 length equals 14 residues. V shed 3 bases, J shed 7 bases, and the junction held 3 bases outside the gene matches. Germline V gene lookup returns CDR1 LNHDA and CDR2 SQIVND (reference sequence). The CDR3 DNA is TGTGCCAGTAGTATGGGGACAGGGAACGGGGAGCTGTTTTTT. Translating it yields CASSMGTGNGELFF.

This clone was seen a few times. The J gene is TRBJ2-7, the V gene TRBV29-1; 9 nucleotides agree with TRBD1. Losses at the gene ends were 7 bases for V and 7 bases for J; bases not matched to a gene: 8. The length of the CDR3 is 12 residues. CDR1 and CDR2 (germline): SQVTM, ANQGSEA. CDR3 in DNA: TGCAGCGCTGGACAGGGGCCGAGGGAGCAGTACTTC. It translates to CSAGQGPREQYF.

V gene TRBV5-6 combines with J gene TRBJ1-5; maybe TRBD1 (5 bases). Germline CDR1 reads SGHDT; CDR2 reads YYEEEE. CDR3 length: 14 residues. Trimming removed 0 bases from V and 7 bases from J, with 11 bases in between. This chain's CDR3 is CASSLAIGGQPQHF. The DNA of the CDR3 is TGTGCCAGCAGCTTGGCCATCGGGGGACAGCCCCAGCATTTT. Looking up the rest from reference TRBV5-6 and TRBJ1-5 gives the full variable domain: DAGVTQSPTHLIKTRGQQVTLRCSPKSGHDTVSWYQQALGQGPQFIFQYYEEEERQRGNFPDRFSGHQFPNYSSELNVNALLLGDSALYLCASSLAIGGQPQHFGDGTRLSIL.

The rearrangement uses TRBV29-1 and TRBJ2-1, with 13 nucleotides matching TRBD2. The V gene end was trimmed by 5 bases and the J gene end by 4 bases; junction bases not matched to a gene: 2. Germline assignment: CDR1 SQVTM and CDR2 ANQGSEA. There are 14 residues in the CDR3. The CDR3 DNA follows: TGCAGCGTTCGGACTAGCGGGGGTTACAATGAGCAGTTCTTC. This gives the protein CSVRTSGGYNEQFF.